What follows are 21 T cell receptor beta chains derived from one specimen sequenced in a study of graft-versus-host responses after intestinal transplantation. The protocol was immunoSEQ multiplex PCR, while the TCRdb copy is restricted to in-frame clones and leaves out a portion. The table has about 98,000 clones, around 86% seen once. Their target antigens are unknown. Material: unstimulated CD8+ T cells sorted from spleen or lymph node cells, obtained before intestinal transplant. These receptors were taken from a human donor who received an intestinal transplant.

This clone turned up a few times. Other nucleotide sequences from this sample produce the same CDR3. DNA for the CDR3: TGTGCCAGCAGCGGAGGAGGGGGCGGGAGGGACTACGAGCAGTACTTC. As protein: CASSGGGGGRDYEQYF. The genes are TRBV9 and TRBJ2-7, with 9 bases that match TRBD2. The junction had 10 bases not matched to a gene; V was cut back by 3 bases and J by 3 bases. The length of the CDR3 is 16 residues. The germline gives CDR1 SGDLS, CDR2 YYNGEE.

The rearrangement joins TRBV11-1 to TRBJ2-6; 9 bases line up with TRBD2. From germline, CDR1 is SGHAT and CDR2 FQDESV (reference sequence). The trim removed 7 bases at V and 0 bases at J, leaving 7 bases unmatched. CDR3 length: 17 residues. In DNA form, the CDR3 reads TGTGCCAGCACCCCGCGGGAGGGAGACTCTGGGGCCAACGTCCTGACTTTC. Translating it yields CASTPREGDSGANVLTF.

This clone has a count of ten or more. The same CDR3 is also encoded by other DNA sequences in this sample. The V call is TRBV2, the J call TRBJ2-5; TRBD2 matches 9 bases. The CDR3 has 15 amino acids. V shed 6 bases, J shed 4 bases, and the junction held 9 bases outside the gene matches. The germline V gene has CDR1 SNHLY and CDR2 FYNNEI. CDR3 sequence reads: CASRDGGGAGETQYF. CDR3 nucleotides: TGTGCCAGCAGGGACGGCGGGGGGGCGGGAGAGACCCAGTACTTC.

This rearrangement joins TRBV10-2 to TRBJ1-5; 7 bases line up with TRBD1. The CDR3 sequence is 17 residues long. Trimming at V came to 2 bases and at J to 0 bases, leaving 7 bases not matched to a gene. From germline, CDR1 is WSHSY and CDR2 SAAADI. The CDR3 DNA reads TGCGCCAGCAGTGAGGAGAGGGGGCGGTATAGCAATCAGCCCCAGCATTTT. Translating it yields CASSEERGRYSNQPQHF.

J is TRBJ2-7 and V is TRBV7-2; D may be TRBD1 (6 bases). Trimming took 2 bases from V and 9 from J, leaving 14 bases between them. CDR3 length: 13 amino acids. Germline assignment: CDR1 SGHTA and CDR2 FQGNSA. The CDR3 region has the DNA TGTGCCAGCAGCTTACTTGGGGGCGGTGGGCAGTACTTC. Its translation: CASSLLGGGGQYF.

V is TRBV5-4 and J is TRBJ1-2; TRBD1 might be the D (5 bases). V was pared by 5 bases and J by 5 bases, with 13 bases between. The V gene's germline CDR1 is SGHNT and CDR2 YYREEE (reference sequence). The CDR3 covers 13 residues. This chain's CDR3 is CASRNQGAYGYTF. CDR3 DNA sequence: TGTGCCAGCAGGAACCAGGGAGCATATGGCTACACCTTC.

The V call is TRBV25-1, the J call TRBJ2-7; TRBD2 aligns across 11 bases. The J segment lost 3 bases and the V segment lost 3 bases, leaving 7 bases of the junction unmatched. This CDR3 is 16 amino acids long. Germline loops: CDR1 MGHDK, CDR2 SYGVNS. CDR3 sequence: CASSDYSGRDLYEQYF. The CDR3 DNA reads TGTGCCAGCAGTGACTATAGCGGGAGGGATCTCTACGAGCAGTACTTC.

The chain carries TRBV28 and TRBJ2-3, with D perhaps TRBD2 (6 bases). The CDR3 runs to 12 residues. The V end lost 8 bases, the J end lost 0 bases, and 6 bases lay between the germline ends. Per germline, CDR1 MDHEN and CDR2 SYDVKM. The CDR3 DNA reads TGTGCCAGCGGACTAAGCACAGATACGCAGTATTTT. Amino acid sequence: CASGLSTDTQYF.

The J gene is TRBJ2-7, the V gene TRBV10-3; 8 bases are shared with TRBD1. Per germline, CDR1 ENHRY and CDR2 SYGVKD. Losses at the gene ends were 0 bases for V and 4 bases for J; bases not matched to a gene: 5. The CDR3 runs 15 residues. The CDR3 region is CAISESADREYEQYF. In nucleotides, the CDR3 is TGTGCCATCAGTGAGTCGGCGGACAGGGAGTACGAGCAGTACTTC.

With regard to this clone: The same CDR3 also results from other DNA sequences found in this sample. V usage is TRBV6-5 and J usage is TRBJ2-1; possible D gene TRBD1, 6 bases. Germline CDR1 reads MNHEY; CDR2 reads SVGAGI. The V and J ends lost 2 bases and 1 base respectively, with 9 bases between them. The CDR3 is 15 amino acids. CDR3 loop: CASSYGQGSYNEQFF. The CDR3 DNA sequence: TGTGCCAGCAGTTACGGGCAGGGGTCCTACAATGAGCAGTTCTTC.

In its sample, this clone was seen a few times. The V gene is TRBV4-1, the J gene TRBJ2-7; 8 bases are shared with TRBD2. The CDR3 sequence is 14 residues long. V trimming: 4 bases; J trimming: 6 bases; junction bases outside the gene matches: 8. Germline CDR1 and CDR2: MGHRA and YSYEKL. CDR3 protein: CASSRYLRGGEQYF. CDR3 bases: TGCGCCAGCAGCCGATACCTCCGGGGGGGCGAGCAGTACTTC.

The chain has TRBV28 and TRBJ2-5; no definite D call. Germline assignment: CDR1 MDHEN and CDR2 SYDVKM. Trimming removed 3 bases at V and 0 bases at J, with 5 bases between. The CDR3 has 13 amino acids. As DNA, the CDR3 is TGTGCCAGCAGTTTCCACTACCAAGAGACCCAGTACTTC. Translation gives CASSFHYQETQYF.

The chain recombines TRBV5-6 with TRBJ2-7; D is unclear. V dropped 2 bases and J dropped 4 bases, with 13 bases sitting between them. Germline V lookup: CDR1 SGHDT, CDR2 YYEEEE. CDR3 length equals 14 residues. CDR3 region: CASSFGQTPYEQYF. In nucleotides, the CDR3 is TGTGCCAGCAGCTTCGGTCAGACTCCATACGAGCAGTACTTC.

CDR3 in amino acids: CASSFNPTDTQYF. For the CDR3, the DNA is TGTGCCAGCAGCTTTAACCCTACAGATACGCAGTATTTT. The chain has TRBV27 and TRBJ2-3; D gene ambiguous. The CDR3 runs 13 residues. The germline V gene encodes CDR1 MNHEY and CDR2 SMNVEV (reference sequence). V lost 6 bases and J 3 bases, leaving 10 bases between the germline ends.

The chain combines TRBV4-1 with TRBJ2-3; 9 bases line up with TRBD1. The CDR3 consists of 19 residues. CDR1 is MGHRA, CDR2 YSYEKL, per germline. V trimming: 2 bases; J trimming: 2 bases; junction bases outside the gene matches: 14. CDR3 protein: CASSQYGTGTGRTTDTQYF. CDR3 DNA: TGCGCCAGCAGCCAATACGGGACCGGGACAGGGCGTACCACAGATACGCAGTATTTT.

The J gene is TRBJ2-7, the V gene TRBV30, with a weak D call TRBD2 (6 bases). The V gene's germline CDR1 is GTSNPN and CDR2 SVGIG (reference sequence). This CDR3 region has 13 residues. V lost 4 bases to trimming and J lost 2 bases, with 12 bases between them. In nucleotides, the CDR3 is TGTGCCTGGACCCCCGGGACTCCCTACGAGCAGTACTTC. Translating it yields CAWTPGTPYEQYF.

CDR3 region: CASSFFRVQETQYF. The CDR3 nucleotides are TGTGCCAGCAGCTTTTTCAGGGTACAAGAGACCCAGTACTTC. The chain uses TRBV5-5 and TRBJ2-5; possibly TRBD1 for D (5 bases). The CDR3 is 14 residues long. In germline, CDR1 is SGHKS, CDR2 YYEKEE (reference sequence). Trimming left V 2 bases short and J 2 bases short, with 10 bases between.

J is TRBJ2-7 and V is TRBV21-1; the D call of TRBD2 is as the table states it, not checked on the DNA. TRBV21-1 is described as a pseudogene. The CDR3 totals 16 residues. The chain's CDR3 is CASSPPTSGRKYEQYF. CDR3 coding DNA: TGTGCCAGCAGCCCGCCGACTAGCGGGAGGAAGTACGAGCAGTACTTC.

This sequence joins TRBV6-1 and TRBJ1-2, with a possible D match to TRBD1 (5 bases). This CDR3 is built from 14 residues. The V end was cut by 6 bases, the J end by 4 bases, with 15 bases between. From germline, CDR1 is MNHNS and CDR2 SASEGT. CDR3 sequence: CASSLGQGLYGYTF. In DNA, the CDR3 is TGTGCCAGCAGCTTAGGGCAGGGACTCTATGGCTACACCTTC.

The chain links TRBV1 to TRBJ2-3; the tabulated D call, TRBD2, remains unverified against the DNA. TRBV1 corresponds to a pseudogene. The CDR3 is 16 residues long. CDR3 protein: CTSSLGTSGRTDTQYF. CDR3 coding DNA: TGCACCAGCAGCCTTGGGACTAGCGGCCGCACAGATACGCAGTATTTT.

The rearrangement uses TRBV11-2 and TRBJ2-3; D is unclear. Trimming left V 2 bases short and J 6 bases short, with 6 bases between. Per the germline V gene, CDR1 is SGHAT and CDR2 is FQNNGV. This CDR3 comprises 12 residues. CDR3 loop: CASSLSVDTQYF. The CDR3 DNA reads TGTGCCAGCAGCTTAAGTGTGGATACGCAGTATTTT.